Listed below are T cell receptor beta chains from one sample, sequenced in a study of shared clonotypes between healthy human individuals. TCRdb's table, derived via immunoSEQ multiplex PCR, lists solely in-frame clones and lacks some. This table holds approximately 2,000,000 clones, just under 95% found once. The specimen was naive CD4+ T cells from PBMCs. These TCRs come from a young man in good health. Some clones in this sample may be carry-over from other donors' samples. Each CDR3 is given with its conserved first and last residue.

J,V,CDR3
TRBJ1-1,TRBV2,CASRQENTEAFF
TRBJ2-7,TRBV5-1,CASSSGQGRSLVSEQYF
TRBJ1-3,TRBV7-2,CASSFLGALSGNTIYF
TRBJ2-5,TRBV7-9,CASSLQETQYF
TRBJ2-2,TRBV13,CASSSSDRASGELFF
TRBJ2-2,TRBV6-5,CASSYSRTGVTGELFF
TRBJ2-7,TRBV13,CASSLFGGVRTYEQYF
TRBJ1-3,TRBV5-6,CASSFRRGNTIYF
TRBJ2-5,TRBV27,CASSKTFRQSYQETQYF
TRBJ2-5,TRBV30,CAWSWRAAGGRWEQYF
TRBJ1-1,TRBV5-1,CASALIMNTEAFF
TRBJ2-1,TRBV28,CASGGGSYNEQFF
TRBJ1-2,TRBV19,CASSIPAPGAPYGYTF
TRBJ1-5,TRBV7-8,CASSSDVQRSQHF
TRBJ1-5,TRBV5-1,CASSVDREPQHF
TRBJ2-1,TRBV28,CATIHGGNNEQFF
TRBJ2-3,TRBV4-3,CASSQAGTSGSGTQYF
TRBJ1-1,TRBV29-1,CSENMNTEAFF
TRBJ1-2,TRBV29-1,CSGSYSGSGYTF
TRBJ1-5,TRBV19,CASSFPGDQPQHF
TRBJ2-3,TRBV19,CASSIRQGFTDTQYF
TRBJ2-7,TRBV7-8,CASSLVGVYEQYF
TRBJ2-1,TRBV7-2,CASSLARLSGRANEQFF
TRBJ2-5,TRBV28,CASSKLARETQYF
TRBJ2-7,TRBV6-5,CASSYRDGDSYEQYF
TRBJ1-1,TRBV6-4,CASRNGRGPQPKMNTEAFF
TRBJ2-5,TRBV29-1,CSAVGTGEETQYF
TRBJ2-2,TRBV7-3,CASSGTSLGGLTGELFF
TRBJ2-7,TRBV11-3,CASSLAGAGGQYF
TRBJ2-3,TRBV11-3,CASSLQAGEDTQYF
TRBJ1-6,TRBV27,CASSIPGTLGSPLHF
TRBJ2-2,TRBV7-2,CASSLDLRTGELFF
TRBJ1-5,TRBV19,CASRRTDVNQPQHF
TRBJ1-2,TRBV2,CASSDNAYGYTF
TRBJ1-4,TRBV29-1,CSVGRGEKLFF
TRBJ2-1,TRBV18,CASSPGLPPNEQFF
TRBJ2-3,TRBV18,CASSPLSPGGDTQYF